This T cell receptor beta chain was recovered during a study of blood T cell repertoires in COVID-19. Whole-study context: Whether acute or convalescent, the COVID-19 samples came from the United States, Italy and Spain. In each case, the material was cDNA or gDNA derived from T cells, B-cell-depleted T cells, or PBMCs.

In the authors' workflow: Amplification of reference gene primers provided the estimated nucleated cell counts. Clones were sequenced by immunoSEQ multiplex PCR, and TCRdb holds only the in-frame ones, with some missing. V and J calls and clone size come straight from that table; D and trimming were deduced from the DNA. The sample records 45,000 to 60,000 clones, roughly nine tenths being singletons. V gave up 4 bases and J gave up 4 bases, with 8 bases separating them. The germline V gene encodes CDR1 SQVTM and CDR2 ANQGSEA. The CDR3 length is 12 residues. The gene calls are TRBV29-1 and TRBJ1-5; TRBD1 is a possible D gene (5 bases). The sequence was obtained from a man aged 60-69 years with acute or convalescent COVID-19. Sequencing was performed on peripheral blood. The CDR3, as DNA: TGCAGCGTTGGTGGGGGGAATCAGCCCCAGCATTTT. Its protein product is CSVGGGNQPQHF.